These 14 T cell receptor beta chains share one sample of origin, sequenced in a study of blood T cell repertoires in COVID-19. Profiling relied on immunoSEQ multiplex PCR, and the TCRdb table lists in-frame clones only, not all of them. The sample lists roughly 200,000 clones, approximately 80% seen once, with over 15% in the top ten. The sequenced sample was peripheral blood. Receptors originate from a woman of 80 years or more with active or convalescent COVID-19.

The rearrangement joins TRBV4-3 to TRBJ2-3, with TRBD1 matching over 7 bases. CDR3 size: 15 residues. Looked up from germline, CDR1 is LGHNA and CDR2 is YSLEER. V lost 1 base and J lost 0; bases outside the gene matches: 1. CDR3 loop: CASSQGDRSTDTQYF. In nucleotides, the CDR3 is TGCGCCAGCAGCCAAGGGGACAGAAGCACAGATACGCAGTATTTT.

The rearrangement joins TRBV5-1 to TRBJ1-6, with D possibly being TRBD1 (5 bases). The germline gives CDR1 SGHRS, CDR2 YFSETQ. The germline V and J ends were trimmed by 0 bases and 7 bases, with 14 bases remaining between them. The CDR3 extends over 16 amino acids. CDR3 DNA: TGCGCCAGCAGCTTGGATACGGGACTTTTAAATTCACCCCTCCACTTT. Translating it yields CASSLDTGLLNSPLHF.

The rearrangement joins TRBV5-6 to TRBJ1-1, with D maybe TRBD1 (6 bases). V lost 3 bases, J lost 2 bases, and 11 bases lay in between. This CDR3 is 14 amino acids long. The germline CDR1 and CDR2 sequences are SGHDT and YYEEEE. CDR3 sequence: CASSSGQINTEAFF. The CDR3 DNA reads TGTGCCAGCAGCTCAGGACAGATCAACACTGAAGCTTTCTTT.

The chain uses TRBV5-4 and TRBJ1-2; tentatively, D is TRBD1 (6 bases). Deletions cut 4 bases from V and 4 bases from J, with 20 bases between. The germline V gene has CDR1 SGHNT and CDR2 YYREEE (reference sequence). The CDR3 is 16 amino acids. CDR3 in DNA: TGTGCCAGCAGCCCTAGACAGGCCGGGTCGTCCTATGGCTACACCTTC. Protein: CASSPRQAGSSYGYTF.

A single count supports this clone. The rearrangement uses TRBV5-8 and TRBJ2-5; 8 positions agree with TRBD1. In germline, CDR1 is SGHTS, CDR2 YDEGEE. The CDR3 sequence is 13 residues long. V lost 4 bases and J lost 6; bases outside the gene matches: 5. The CDR3 DNA reads as TGTGCCAGCAGCGTGGACAGGGAAAAGACCCAGTACTTC. Translated, it gives CASSVDREKTQYF.

The gene calls are TRBV6-5 and TRBJ2-7; 8 bases match TRBD2. Losses at the gene ends were 5 bases for V and 0 bases for J; bases not matched to a gene: 3. Looked up from germline, CDR1 is MNHEY and CDR2 is SVGAGI. The CDR3 loop spans 14 amino acids. The chain's CDR3 is CASSTGTSSYEQYF. The CDR3 region has the DNA TGTGCCAGCAGTACCGGGACTAGCTCCTACGAGCAGTACTTC.

This clone was detected only a few times. The chain combines TRBV30 with TRBJ1-4; D perhaps matches TRBD1 (5 bases). The V end was cut by 0 bases, the J end by 11 bases, with 13 bases between. The germline CDR1 and CDR2 sequences are GTSNPN and SVGIG (reference sequence). The length of the CDR3 is 13 residues. The CDR3 protein is CAWSVRRGGKLFF. In DNA form, the CDR3 reads TGTGCCTGGAGTGTACGGCGGGGCGGGAAACTGTTTTTT.

J is TRBJ2-1 and V is TRBV2, with TRBD2 matching 16 bases. This CDR3 has 16 residues. J gave up 10 bases and V 5 bases, and 8 bases lay outside the gene matches. The germline V gene encodes CDR1 SNHLY and CDR2 FYNNEI. In nucleotides, the CDR3 is TGTGCCAGCAGTTCCCAAGGGACTAGCGGGAGGGGGGAGCAGTTCTTC. Encoded protein: CASSSQGTSGRGEQFF.

The chain is built from TRBV9 and TRBJ1-2; TRBD1 matches 8 bases. With V trimmed by 1 base and J by 5 bases, 4 bases remained unmatched. The CDR3 is 14 amino acids. The germline CDR1 and CDR2 sequences are SGDLS and YYNGEE. DNA for the CDR3: TGTGCCAGCAGCGTAACGCAGGGGGCGTATGGCTACACCTTC. It codes for CASSVTQGAYGYTF. Using reference TRBV9 and TRBJ1-2 for the parts outside the CDR3, the full variable domain is DSGVTQTPKHLITATGQRVTLRCSPRSGDLSVYWYQQSLDQGLQFLIQYYNGEERAKGNILERFSAQQFPDLHSELNLSSLELGDSALYFCASSVTQGAYGYTFGSGTRLTVV.

The chain employs TRBV4-3 and TRBJ2-2; no clear D gene. The V gene lost 0 bases and the J gene lost 1 base, with 15 bases spanning the gap. Germline V gene sequence: CDR1 LGHNA, CDR2 YSLEER. The CDR3 is 18 amino acids. This CDR3 reads CASSQERLALLNTGELFF. The CDR3 DNA is TGCGCCAGCAGCCAAGAGCGCTTAGCCCTATTGAACACCGGGGAGCTGTTTTTT.

About this clone: Other DNA sequences within the sample encode an identical CDR3. This chain joins TRBV5-1 and TRBJ2-2; 11 nucleotides align to TRBD2. CDR1 SGHRS and CDR2 YFSETQ come from the germline V gene. The CDR3 extends over 14 amino acids. Trimming at V came to 7 bases and at J to 5 bases, leaving 4 bases not matched to a gene. The CDR3 nucleotides read TGCGCCAGCTCCGGGACTAGCGGAACCGGGGAGCTGTTTTTT. As protein: CASSGTSGTGELFF.

The chain links TRBV19 to TRBJ2-1, with TRBD2 matching over 7 bases. CDR1 LNHDA and CDR2 SQIVND come from the germline V gene (reference sequence). This CDR3 region has 16 residues. V gave up 2 bases and J gave up 2 bases; unmatched junction bases: 6. The CDR3 sequence: CASSIRAGVAYNEQFF. The CDR3 bases are TGTGCCAGTAGTATACGGGCGGGAGTAGCCTACAATGAGCAGTTCTTC.

This chain connects TRBV7-2 to TRBJ1-2; D ambiguous. The CDR3 runs to 14 residues. CDR1 is SGHTA, CDR2 FQGNSA, per germline. The V gene lost 2 bases and the J gene lost 6 bases, with 13 bases spanning the gap. The CDR3, as DNA: TGTGCCAGCAGCTTATCCCGTTCGGGAGATGGCTACACCTTC. This codes for CASSLSRSGDGYTF. Based on the CDR3 plus reference TRBV7-2 and TRBJ1-2, the full variable domain is GAGVSQSPSNKVTEKGKDVELRCDPISGHTALYWYRQSLGQGLEFLIYFQGNSAPDKSGLPSDRFSAERTGGSVSTLTIQRTQQEDSAVYLCASSLSRSGDGYTFGSGTRLTVV.

This clone was seen a handful of times. The chain has TRBV5-6 and TRBJ1-1; 8 bases line up with TRBD1. The CDR3 has 14 amino acids. V lost 4 bases and J lost 2; bases outside the gene matches: 4. Per the germline V gene, CDR1 is SGHDT and CDR2 is YYEEEE. The CDR3 reads CASSLTGGNTEAFF. CDR3 DNA: TGTGCCAGCAGCCTTACAGGGGGAAACACTGAAGCTTTCTTT. Variable domain in full (rest from reference TRBV5-6 and TRBJ1-1): DAGVTQSPTHLIKTRGQQVTLRCSPKSGHDTVSWYQQALGQGPQFIFQYYEEEERQRGNFPDRFSGHQFPNYSSELNVNALLLGDSALYLCASSLTGGNTEAFFGQGTRLTVV.